This T cell receptor (beta chain) was captured in a study of a mutant IDH1 vaccine in newly diagnosed glioma. Across the study: Treated patients had a mean age of 40.4 years and a sex split that was around 62% male and 37.5% female.

As for this clone: What it binds is not known.

Described time point: week 47, end of study. What each vaccine dose contained was 300 ug of mutant IDH1 20-mer peptide, accompanied by topical imiquimod. Donors harbored newly found WHO grade 3 or 4 IDH1-mutant, ATRX-lost astrocytomas. V trimming: 3 bases; J trimming: 5 bases; junction bases outside the gene matches: 10. This CDR3 contains 17 residues. The germline CDR1 and CDR2 sequences are SGHAT and FQNNGV. Data came from immunoSEQ multiplex PCR; TCRdb stores just in-frame clones and leaves some out. The table shows approximately 50,000 clones, with 80% to 85% occurring only once. Sequenced material: PBMCs, taken from a glioma patient whose treatment included an IDH1 peptide vaccine. The sequence was obtained from a woman aged 50 to 60 with glioma. The chain combines TRBV11-2 with TRBJ2-7, with TRBD2 identical over 13 bases. CDR3 bases: TGTGCCAGCAGCTTCTGGACTAGCGGGGGAGGTATCGACGAGCAGTACTTC. This gives the protein CASSFWTSGGGIDEQYF.